This T cell receptor beta chain emerged from a study of cytomegalovirus exposure and HLA in healthy donors (dated by TCRdb to 2016 to 2017). Regarding the study in general: An earlier analysis of roughly 570 of the donors reported 276 Gb of sequence data and some 110 million unique TCR beta sequences obtained from about 200 million T cells. About 280 gigabases of sequencing data and around 88 million unique TCR sequences made up an early release that covered 500 to 700 HLA-typed donors. Of the 350 to 400 genotyped donors, 81% fell in the genetic ancestry cluster associated with self-reported Caucasian donors. The study aimed to test whether signatures of past pathogen exposure could be identified by cataloging public T cell receptors. The study profiled the T cell repertoires of 500 to 800 subjects by immunosequencing and related them to cytomegalovirus serostatus. Along with the approximately 600-subject first cohort, a separate validation cohort of over a hundred different subjects was used. To predict cytomegalovirus infection status, the study brought together high-throughput TCR immunosequencing, statistical association of individual TCRs with disease status, and machine learning. To study patterns of TCR occurrence, a later analysis re-analyzed previously published TCR beta repertoires from 666 donors and added high-resolution HLA genotyping. In the later analysis, no new phenotypic data were used to find candidate immune exposures; instead, reliance was placed on TCR beta sequences and their occurrence across donors. An earlier analysis of 587 of the donors used high-throughput TCR beta sequencing to judge whether each TCR beta V gene segment behaved as functional or pseudogenic. Alongside the repertoire data, information on donor age, sex, ethnicity and CMV serostatus was compiled. A later genetic analysis took genome-wide SNP genotypes for about 55% of the 666 donors and used that subset as a discovery cohort. All discovery cohort repertoires had been generated on a single sequencing platform. HLA typing covered class I and class II loci at four-digit resolution. Typing coverage differed by locus: A, B, C, DRB1 and DQB1 were typed in roughly 620-640 donors, DQA1 in 500 to 550, DPA1 in 600 to 610, and DPB1 in just under 490. Four to six DR-DQ haplotypes were handled as single units for association and clustering, since linkage in the cohort was strong. Across 300 to 400 genotyped donors of the cohort, an average of approximately 220,000 unique TCR beta nucleotide sequences per donor were sequenced, and 15% to 20% of those sequences were non-productive.

The library was made by the immunoSEQ multiplex PCR assay. For the multiplex PCR, a mixture combining 60 forward primers for TCR Vbeta segments and 13 reverse primers for TCR Jbeta segments was used. A multiplex PCR assay on genomic DNA amplified the CDR3 region of rearranged TCR beta genes. The amplified TCR beta libraries were sequenced on the Illumina HiSeq System as 87-base-pair reads. Processing in the source paper ran as follows. A later analysis tallied roughly 76 million unique TCR beta chains across the 600 to 700 repertoires, and some 10 million of those chains were shared by two or more donors. A nearest-neighbor algorithm error-corrected the raw reads and collapsed the reads into unique sequences, merging closely related sequences to remove PCR and sequencing errors. To assign V, D and J gene segments, CDR3 sequences were aligned to IMGT reference sequences. Each retained sequence needed at least a six-nucleotide match to both a V gene segment and a J gene segment. Rearrangements were classified as productive when the CDR3 lacked stop codons and remained in frame with V and J, and all other rearrangements were classified as non-productive. Following IMGT convention, CDR3 was defined as the stretch from the second conserved V-encoded cysteine up to the conserved J-encoded phenylalanine. The earlier analysis of 587 of the donors excluded sequences that lacked an unambiguous match to a single V gene segment. An earlier analysis of several hundred of the donors called V segments functional above 56.7% productive rearrangements and segregating when the between-donor standard deviation exceeded 5%. To diagnose cytomegalovirus status from the catalog of TCR beta chain sequences, a statistical classification framework was built. In a later analysis, TCR nucleotide sequences were compared against IMGT/GENE-DB human TR gene sequences so that V and J genes could be assigned. Using the TCRdist pipeline, a later analysis assigned CDR3 sequences along with most-parsimonious VDJ recombination scenarios. In a later analysis, every TCR beta chain was defined by the combination of its CDR3 amino acid sequence and its V-gene family, and reads without a unique V-gene family were dropped. A later analysis removed 600 or so highly shared, low-generation-probability nucleotide sequences to deal with suspected cross-contamination and a sequencing artifact. For each public chain, a later analysis derived a clonal expansion index from normalized ranks of inferred template counts within each repertoire. In a later analysis, generation probabilities were computed with a VDJ recombination model fitted to out-of-frame rearrangements, and the resulting probabilities were checked against IGoR. In a later analysis, hypergeometric tests were used to score TCR-TCR, TCR-HLA and TCR-CMV co-occurrence, with a repertoire-size bias correction applied to TCR pairs. In a later analysis, false discovery rates were estimated by permuting HLA or CMV assignments 20 times. In a later analysis, co-occurring TCRs were grouped with DBSCAN, and TCRdist sequence similarity was added when clustering was performed within HLA-allele-positive subsets. Repertoires with fewer than 30,000 or more than 120,000 public chains were left out of co-occurrence clustering, as were five repertoires with anomalous nucleotide sharing. TCRdb re-hosts the immuneACCESS table, in-frame sequences only. Its copies lack some clones; in the studies checked, an unresolved V gene accounts for under half of them, and the cause for the rest is not known. The V and J calls and clone size are taken from that table; D and trimming were inferred from the DNA. For this sample the table gives about 170,000 clones, of which 80% to 90% were detected only once. The top ten clonotypes cover 1.5% to 2% of the sample.

Beyond this particular receptor, the publication reports: A total of around 150 TCR beta chains were listed by the study as associated with cytomegalovirus. While some public TCRs were present in many individuals, most TCR sequences turned up only very rarely across donors. Only TCR beta chains were sequenced in this cohort, and the absence of alpha or paired-chain data limited detectable features. A cluster of highly shared sequence variants was judged likely to represent a technical artifact of the sequencing pipeline. Specific HLA alleles were associated with 15,000 to 20,000 TCR beta sequences at a false discovery rate of 0.05 in a later analysis. Three of the identified cytomegalovirus-associated TCR beta chains were confirmed in vitro to be specific for cytomegalovirus antigens. A further reported finding was that TCR beta sequences accurately predicted the HLA-A and HLA-B alleles for most subjects in the first cohort. Linkage disequilibrium might explain the correlated functional status among segregating V segments, but an unknown experimental factor could not be excluded. In a later analysis, several top co-occurrence clusters were reported to appear linked to parvovirus B19, influenza, CMV and Epstein-Barr virus. A later analysis found that HLA-associated TCR beta chains were more clonally expanded and had lower generation probabilities than equally common non-associated chains. The classifier was reported to diagnose cytomegalovirus status with high specificity and sensitivity in both the original and validation cohorts. According to a later genetic analysis, donors in an Asian-associated ancestry cluster had fewer N-insertions in productive TCRs than the roughly 670-donor mean. In a later analysis, TCR association rates were found to vary across HLA loci, with the most associated TCRs seen for DRB1 alleles and the fewest for HLA-C alleles. CMV serostatus was the only immune exposure information available for the cohort. The earlier analysis of a few hundred of the donors excluded seventeen rarely observed V segments, including chromosome 9 orphons, because counts were too low. Most CMV-associated TCR beta chains appeared to be HLA-restricted in a later analysis, and the HLA associations seemed to be driven largely by CMV exposure. Because HLA typing was unavailable for some donors at each locus, only the typed subset was used in association tests. The authors suggested that the approach could potentially be extended to other disease states and immunological phenotypes. A later genetic analysis associated a missense DCLRE1C variant with V-gene and J-gene trimming of TCR beta chains, and an independent cohort replicated the association. In an earlier analysis of roughly 500 of the donors, most TCR beta V segments appeared in productive rearrangements about 87% or about 30% of the time, broadly matching IMGT annotations. Some IMGT-functional V segments, including TRBV6-2 and TRBV6-3, could not be told apart with the 87-base-pair reads, so those segments were excluded. Strong co-occurrence of HLA alleles, especially DR and DQ, made assigning TCR associations to individual alleles difficult. Roughly uniform sequencing depth across donors was assumed in presence/absence analyses, although this assumption may not hold.

A few counts support this clone. Its antigen is still unknown. No base-level quality is on record; no much larger clone is a single base apart. The CDR3, cysteine through phenylalanine, is 13 amino acids long. The only DNA kept is the CDR3, 39 bases in frame from the first base. V is shortened by 2 bases, J by 4 bases, and the region joining them spans 7 bases. CDR1 is given as SGHDT and CDR2 as YYEEEE, both from the germline V gene. The cohort was made up of approximately 700 healthy bone marrow donors. At the time of sampling, every cohort member was nominally healthy, though immune exposures that went unrecorded were likely present. The donor tested CMV seronegative and was one of the 352 seronegative cohort members. A peripheral blood sample was provided by each donor, and peripheral blood mononuclear cells were used for TCR beta sequencing. The Qiagen DNeasy Blood Extraction Kit was used to extract genomic DNA from the blood cell samples.

The sequence is built from TRBV5-6 and TRBJ2-1, with no reliable assignment of the D segment. This TCR derives from a woman between 18 and 30 years old in good health and CMV-seronegative. The sequenced material came from PBMCs. The bases read TGTGCCAGCAGCTTCTACGCGTACAATGAGCAGTTCTTC. This sequence encodes CASSFYAYNEQFF.